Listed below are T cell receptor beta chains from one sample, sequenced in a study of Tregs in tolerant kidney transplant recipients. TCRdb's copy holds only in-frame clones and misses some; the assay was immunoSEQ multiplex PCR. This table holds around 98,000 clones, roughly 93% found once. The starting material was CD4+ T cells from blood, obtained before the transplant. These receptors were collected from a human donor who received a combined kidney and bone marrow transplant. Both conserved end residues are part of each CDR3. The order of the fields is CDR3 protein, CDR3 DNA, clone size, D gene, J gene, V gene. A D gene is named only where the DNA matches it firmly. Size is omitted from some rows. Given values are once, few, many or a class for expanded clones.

cdr3_aa: CASSVREGSSYNSPLHF
cdr3_nt: TGTGCCAGCAGCGTCCGGGAGGGAAGTTCCTATAATTCCCCCCTCCACTTT
clone_size: NA
d_call: NA
j_call: TRBJ1-6
v_call: TRBV7-2

cdr3_aa: CASSLEPRDRGGSIYF
cdr3_nt: TGTGCCAGCAGCTTAGAGCCCCGGGACAGAGGTGGCTCCATATATTTT
clone_size: NA
d_call: TRBD1
j_call: TRBJ1-3
v_call: TRBV7-2

cdr3_aa: CASRRQGGTEAFF
cdr3_nt: TGTGCCAGTCGCAGACAGGGTGGCACTGAAGCTTTCTTT
clone_size: once
d_call: TRBD1
j_call: TRBJ1-1
v_call: TRBV28

cdr3_aa: CASSERGKQYF
cdr3_nt: TGTGCCAGCAGTGAGCGGGGCAAGCAGTACTTC
clone_size: NA
d_call: NA
j_call: TRBJ2-5
v_call: TRBV6-1

cdr3_aa: CASSSKTSPNNGEQFF
cdr3_nt: TGTGCCAGCAGTAGCAAGACTAGCCCTAACAATGGTGAGCAGTTCTTC
clone_size: once
d_call: TRBD2
j_call: TRBJ2-1
v_call: TRBV2

cdr3_aa: CASSFIPEAFF
cdr3_nt: TGTGCCAGCAGCTTCATTCCTGAAGCTTTCTTT
clone_size: NA
d_call: NA
j_call: TRBJ1-1
v_call: TRBV7-9

cdr3_aa: CATQGQAFTGELFF
cdr3_nt: TGTGCCACCCAGGGACAGGCGTTTACCGGGGAGCTGTTTTTT
clone_size: NA
d_call: TRBD1
j_call: TRBJ2-2
v_call: TRBV15

cdr3_aa: CASSLGRAVNSPLHF
cdr3_nt: TGCGCCAGCAGCTTGGGCAGGGCGGTTAATTCCCCCCTCCACTTT
clone_size: NA
d_call: NA
j_call: TRBJ1-6
v_call: TRBV5-1

cdr3_aa: CASSRETGLHTEAFF
cdr3_nt: TGTGCCAGCTCACGAGAGACAGGGCTGCACACTGAAGCTTTCTTT
clone_size: once
d_call: TRBD1
j_call: TRBJ1-1
v_call: TRBV18

cdr3_aa: CASSPDSKVYSNQPQHF
cdr3_nt: TGTGCCAGCTCACCAGACTCAAAGGTCTATAGCAATCAGCCCCAGCATTTT
clone_size: NA
d_call: NA
j_call: TRBJ1-5
v_call: TRBV18

cdr3_aa: CASSLQADRMSYTF
cdr3_nt: TGTGCCAGCAGCCTCCAAGCTGACAGAATGAGCTACACCTTC
clone_size: NA
d_call: NA
j_call: TRBJ1-2
v_call: TRBV7-2

cdr3_aa: CASSIVFRAHQPQHF
cdr3_nt: TGTGCCAGTAGTATAGTGTTCAGGGCGCATCAGCCCCAGCATTTT
clone_size: NA
d_call: NA
j_call: TRBJ1-5
v_call: TRBV19

cdr3_aa: CASSVSGSSNEQYF
cdr3_nt: TGTGCCAGCAGTGTTAGCGGGAGTAGCAACGAGCAGTACTTC
clone_size: NA
d_call: TRBD2
j_call: TRBJ2-7
v_call: TRBV9

cdr3_aa: CASSHLTGNTEAFF
cdr3_nt: TGTGCCAGCAGTCACCTTACGGGGAACACTGAAGCTTTCTTT
clone_size: NA
d_call: NA
j_call: TRBJ1-1
v_call: TRBV7-9

cdr3_aa: CASSPPHLGQNTEAFF
cdr3_nt: TGTGCCAGCTCACCACCCCATTTGGGGCAGAACACTGAAGCTTTCTTT
clone_size: NA
d_call: NA
j_call: TRBJ1-1
v_call: TRBV18

cdr3_aa: CASSLRTGTTEAFF
cdr3_nt: TGTGCCAGCAGCCTAAGAACAGGAACTACTGAAGCTTTCTTT
clone_size: NA
d_call: NA
j_call: TRBJ1-1
v_call: TRBV7-9

cdr3_aa: CASSRGISSYNEQFF
cdr3_nt: TGTGCCAGCAGCCGGGGGATTAGCTCCTACAATGAGCAGTTCTTC
clone_size: once
d_call: NA
j_call: TRBJ2-1
v_call: TRBV5-8

cdr3_aa: CASGRQFQETQYF
cdr3_nt: TGTGCCAGCGGCCGACAGTTCCAAGAGACCCAGTACTTC
clone_size: NA
d_call: NA
j_call: TRBJ2-5
v_call: TRBV14

cdr3_aa: CASSQESQLAGGSYEQYF
cdr3_nt: TGCGCCAGCAGCCAAGAGAGCCAACTAGCGGGGGGCTCCTACGAGCAGTACTTC
clone_size: once
d_call: TRBD2
j_call: TRBJ2-7
v_call: TRBV4-1

cdr3_aa: CSVDRGSGELFF
cdr3_nt: TGCAGCGTTGACCGGGGATCCGGGGAGCTGTTTTTT
clone_size: few
d_call: NA
j_call: TRBJ2-2
v_call: TRBV29-1

cdr3_aa: CASSLDGSGAYEQYF
cdr3_nt: TGTGCCAGCAGCTTAGATGGTAGCGGGGCCTACGAGCAGTACTTC
clone_size: NA
d_call: TRBD2
j_call: TRBJ2-7
v_call: TRBV7-2

cdr3_aa: CASSFRTKAKSEAFF
cdr3_nt: TGCGCCAGCAGCTTTCGGACAAAGGCAAAATCTGAAGCTTTCTTT
clone_size: NA
d_call: NA
j_call: TRBJ1-1
v_call: TRBV5-1

cdr3_aa: CASTPGGWDTEAFF
cdr3_nt: TGTGCCAGTACCCCCGGGGGTTGGGACACTGAAGCTTTCTTT
clone_size: NA
d_call: NA
j_call: TRBJ1-1
v_call: TRBV19

cdr3_aa: CASSSKSRLAGETYEQYF
cdr3_nt: TGTGCCAGCAGCTCGAAAAGCAGATTAGCGGGGGAAACTTACGAGCAGTACTTC
clone_size: NA
d_call: TRBD2
j_call: TRBJ2-7
v_call: TRBV5-4

cdr3_aa: CASSLGPSGINEQYF
cdr3_nt: TGCGCCAGCAGCTTGGGACCAAGCGGGATAAACGAGCAGTACTTC
clone_size: NA
d_call: TRBD2
j_call: TRBJ2-7
v_call: TRBV5-1

cdr3_aa: CAISGVANEKLFF
cdr3_nt: TGTGCCATCTCAGGGGTTGCTAATGAAAAACTGTTTTTT
clone_size: few
d_call: NA
j_call: TRBJ1-4
v_call: TRBV2

cdr3_aa: CASSLVSGQGELITEKLFF
cdr3_nt: TGTGCCAGCAGCTTGGTGTCGGGACAGGGGGAACTAATTACTGAAAAACTGTTTTTT
clone_size: NA
d_call: TRBD1
j_call: TRBJ1-4
v_call: TRBV5-6

cdr3_aa: CASSPRSPRSYEQYF
cdr3_nt: TGTGCCAGCAGCCCCAGGTCCCCCCGCTCCTACGAGCAGTACTTC
clone_size: NA
d_call: NA
j_call: TRBJ2-7
v_call: TRBV7-6

cdr3_aa: CASSSQGAGTGANVLTF
cdr3_nt: TGTGCCAGTAGTTCACAGGGGGCCGGGACTGGGGCCAACGTCCTGACTTTC
clone_size: NA
d_call: TRBD1
j_call: TRBJ2-6
v_call: TRBV19

cdr3_aa: CASSLIGQGFRTGELFF
cdr3_nt: TGTGCCAGCAGCTTAATTGGACAGGGGTTCCGAACCGGGGAGCTGTTTTTT
clone_size: NA
d_call: TRBD1
j_call: TRBJ2-2
v_call: TRBV7-9

cdr3_aa: CASMTSGGGGGEQFF
cdr3_nt: TGTGCCAGCATGACCAGCGGGGGAGGGGGAGGTGAGCAGTTCTTC
clone_size: NA
d_call: TRBD2
j_call: TRBJ2-1
v_call: TRBV6-1

cdr3_aa: CAGGTGGDASSYEQCF
cdr3_nt: TGTGCCGGCGGGACAGGGGGCGACGCGAGCTCCTACGAGCAGTGCTTC
clone_size: NA
d_call: TRBD1
j_call: TRBJ2-7
v_call: TRBV2

cdr3_aa: CASSLGLAGLVTDTQYF
cdr3_nt: TGTGCCAGCAGCTTGGGACTAGCGGGCCTTGTCACAGATACGCAGTATTTT
clone_size: NA
d_call: TRBD2
j_call: TRBJ2-3
v_call: TRBV5-4

cdr3_aa: CASTEGGKGTYEQYF
cdr3_nt: TGTGCCAGTACAGAGGGGGGGAAGGGCACCTACGAGCAGTACTTC
clone_size: NA
d_call: NA
j_call: TRBJ2-7
v_call: TRBV19

cdr3_aa: CASSSGENQPQHF
cdr3_nt: TGTGCCAGCAGCTCAGGGGAGAATCAGCCCCAGCATTTT
clone_size: NA
d_call: NA
j_call: TRBJ1-5
v_call: TRBV5-4

cdr3_aa: CASSPPGGFTGNTIYF
cdr3_nt: TGTGCCAGCTCACCACCAGGGGGTTTTACTGGAAACACCATATATTTT
clone_size: NA
d_call: NA
j_call: TRBJ1-3
v_call: TRBV18

cdr3_aa: CASSWGQSQETQYF
cdr3_nt: TGCGCCAGCAGCTGGGGACAGAGCCAAGAGACCCAGTACTTC
clone_size: NA
d_call: TRBD1
j_call: TRBJ2-5
v_call: TRBV5-1

cdr3_aa: CASSPGQVYSPLHF
cdr3_nt: TGTGCCAGCAGCCCTGGACAGGTTTATTCCCCCCTCCACTTT
clone_size: NA
d_call: TRBD1
j_call: TRBJ1-6
v_call: TRBV4-2

cdr3_aa: CASSLAGGSSYEQYF
cdr3_nt: TGTGCCAGCAGTCTAGCGGGGGGGAGCTCCTACGAGCAGTACTTC
clone_size: few
d_call: TRBD2
j_call: TRBJ2-7
v_call: TRBV6-5

cdr3_aa: CASSLNRDRVDYGYTF
cdr3_nt: TGTGCCAGCAGCTTAAACCGGGACAGGGTTGACTATGGCTACACCTTC
clone_size: NA
d_call: TRBD1
j_call: TRBJ1-2
v_call: TRBV5-5